This TCR beta chain stems from a study of blood T cell repertoires in COVID-19. Clones were read by immunoSEQ multiplex PCR, and TCRdb kept only the in-frame ones, dropping some. This table holds 200,000 to 300,000 clones, around 87% found once. In this sample, this clone turned up a few times. The clonotype comes from a woman between 45 and 60 years old with acute or convalescent COVID-19. The specimen was peripheral blood.

CDR3 DNA sequence: TGCGCCAGCAGCCAAGATTTCGCTAGCGGTTACAATGAGCAGTTCTTC. Translated: CASSQDFASGYNEQFF. V gene TRBV4-1 combines with J gene TRBJ2-1; 7 bases map to TRBD2. Germline CDR1 reads MGHRA; CDR2 reads YSYEKL. J gave up 4 bases and V 0 bases, and 6 bases lay outside the gene matches. This CDR3 contains 16 residues.